Sequencing of this TCR beta chain was carried out in a study of cytomegalovirus exposure and HLA in healthy donors. Broader study findings: More clonal expansion characterized HLA-associated TCR beta chains than equally common others in a later analysis. High specificity and sensitivity for cytomegalovirus status were reported for the classifier.

A word on this clone: As yet, its antigen is unknown.

PCR was performed using 60 Vbeta and 13 Jbeta primers. Sequencing used immunoSEQ multiplex PCR; TCRdb keeps in-frame clones, though not all of them. The table includes 30,000 to 35,000 clones, roughly 78% detected once. V lost 4 bases and J lost 3, with 3 bases in between. CDR1 and CDR2 from the germline V gene are SGHTA and FQGNSA. There are 11 residues in the CDR3. The chain links TRBV7-2 to TRBJ1-2; D is unclear. The source material was PBMCs. This sequence originates from a male donor in good health and CMV-seronegative. The CDR3 region has the DNA TGTGCCAGCAGCTCCGACTATGGCTACACCTTC. Translating gives CASSSDYGYTF.